The TCR beta chain described here comes from a study of CD8 T cells in ankylosing spondylitis. Study conclusions and caveats: Clones linked to disease, bearing a CD8+ phenotype, were relatively rare in peripheral blood. Ankylosing spondylitis blood appeared to carry a characteristic TCR beta motif of several highly homologous variants.

TCRdb processed the 5' RACE reads anew with MiXCR; each CDR3 protein has one entry. This table has about 33,000 distinct CDR3 sequences, around 10% appearing once. Germline values: CDR1 LNHNV, CDR2 YYDKDF (reference sequence). V lost 0 bases to trimming and J lost 3 bases, with 9 bases between them. The CDR3 loop spans 14 amino acids. This clonotype has only a few counts. As yet, its antigen is unknown. This clonotype was obtained from a male donor with ankylosing spondylitis. What was sequenced was synovial fluid, either unsorted or a sorted T cell fraction (not recorded which). The chain joins TRBV15 to TRBJ2-7; TRBD1 might be the D (6 bases). In DNA, the CDR3 is TGTGCCACCAGCAGAGAGGGGGCACGCTACGAGCAGTACTTC. It yields the protein CATSREGARYEQYF.